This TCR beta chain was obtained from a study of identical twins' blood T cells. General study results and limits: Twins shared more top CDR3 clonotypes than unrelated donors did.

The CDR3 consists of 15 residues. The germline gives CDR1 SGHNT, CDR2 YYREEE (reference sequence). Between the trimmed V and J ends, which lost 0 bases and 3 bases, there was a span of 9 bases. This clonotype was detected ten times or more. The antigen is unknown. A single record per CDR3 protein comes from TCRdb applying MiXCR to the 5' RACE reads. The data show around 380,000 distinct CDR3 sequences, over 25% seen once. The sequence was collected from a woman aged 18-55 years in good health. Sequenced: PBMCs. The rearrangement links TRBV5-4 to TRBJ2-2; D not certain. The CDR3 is CASSLGGIHTGELFF. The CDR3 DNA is TGTGCCAGCAGCTTGGGTGGTATTCACACCGGGGAGCTGTTTTTT.